This passage covers 21 T cell receptor beta chains from one sample sequenced in a study of beta chain features in type 1 diabetes. What was sequenced were expressed TCRB transcripts, since all of the isolated RNA had been reverse transcribed. Assay: immunoSEQ multiplex PCR; the TCRdb copy retains only in-frame clones and omits some. Altogether over 150,000 clones are present, approximately 8.1% being singletons, with the ten largest covering 0.55% to 0.75%. Sequenced: central memory CD4+ T cells from blood. Receptors were obtained from a man aged 18 to 35 in good health.

The chain combines TRBV7-2 with TRBJ1-3, with a weak D call TRBD1 (6 bases). The CDR3 has 17 amino acids. Trimming cost V 3 bases and J 2 bases, with 17 bases left between them. Germline values: CDR1 SGHTA, CDR2 FQGNSA. CDR3 residues: CASSLGAANLPGNTIYF. CDR3 coding DNA: TGTGCCAGCAGCTTGGGGGCAGCCAATCTTCCTGGAAACACCATATATTTT.

This clone was counted a few times. The chain couples TRBV10-3 to TRBJ1-1; D possibly corresponds to TRBD1 (6 bases). The CDR3 is 16 amino acids. In germline, CDR1 is ENHRY, CDR2 SYGVKD. With 3 bases removed from V and 4 bases from J, the gap between germline ends came to 18 bases. This CDR3 is CAISDGPGETITEAFF. DNA for the CDR3: TGTGCCATCAGTGACGGACCAGGGGAGACTATCACTGAAGCTTTCTTT.

This chain connects TRBV5-6 to TRBJ2-1; 8 positions agree with TRBD1. Germline lookup yields CDR1 SGHDT and CDR2 YYEEEE. This CDR3 contains 14 residues. The J segment lost 4 bases and the V segment lost 2 bases, leaving 2 bases of the junction unmatched. Written as DNA, the CDR3 is TGTGCCAGCAGCTTTACAGGGGGATACAATGAGCAGTTCTTC. The encoded protein is CASSFTGGYNEQFF.

This clone was counted between two and nine times. This chain links TRBV19 with TRBJ1-2; 9 bases are shared with TRBD1. This CDR3 is built from 15 residues. Germline-derived CDR1 and CDR2 are LNHDA and SQIVND (reference sequence). V dropped 5 bases and J dropped 7; count of bases not matched to a gene: 11. CDR3 in DNA: TGTGCCAGTAGTCTAGGACAGGGGATTCAAGGTGGCTACACCTTC. Residues: CASSLGQGIQGGYTF. Based on the CDR3 plus reference TRBV19 and TRBJ1-2, the full variable domain is DGGITQSPKYLFRKEGQNVTLSCEQNLNHDAMYWYRQDPGQGLRLIYYSQIVNDFQKGDIAEGYSVSREKKESFPLTVTSAQKNPTAFYLCASSLGQGIQGGYTFGSGTRLTVV.

This clone appeared a few times. The rearrangement uses TRBV7-9 and TRBJ2-1; D is perhaps TRBD1 (6 bases). The germline V gene encodes CDR1 SEHNR and CDR2 FQNEAQ (reference sequence). The CDR3 is made up of 15 amino acids. Between the trimmed V and J ends, which lost 6 bases and 5 bases, there was a span of 17 bases. CDR3 sequence: CASSPTGSWDNEQFF. CDR3 bases: TGTGCCAGCAGTCCTACAGGGAGCTGGGACAATGAGCAGTTCTTC. Full variable domain (outside the CDR3, taken from reference TRBV7-9 and TRBJ2-1): DTGVSQNPRHKITKRGQNVTFRCDPISEHNRLYWYRQTLGQGPEFLTYFQNEAQLEKSRLLSDRFSAERPKGSFSTLEIQRTEQGDSAMYLCASSPTGSWDNEQFFGPGTRLTVL.

This clone was observed a handful of times. The chain carries TRBV5-1 and TRBJ2-2; D is unresolved. CDR1 is SGHRS, CDR2 YFSETQ, per germline. The CDR3 runs to 13 residues. V shed 0 bases and J shed 7 bases, with 7 bases lying between them. CDR3 protein: CASSLEENGELFF. The CDR3 nucleotides read TGCGCCAGCAGCTTGGAGGAGAACGGGGAGCTGTTTTTT.

This clone was picked up a small number of times. The gene calls are TRBV25-1 and TRBJ2-1; TRBD2 might be the D (5 bases). Germline V lookup: CDR1 MGHDK, CDR2 SYGVNS. The CDR3 totals 16 residues. Trimming left V 9 bases short and J 7 bases short, with 25 bases between. The CDR3 region is CASQPRGSQVKNEQFF. CDR3 DNA sequence: TGTGCCAGTCAGCCAAGAGGGTCACAAGTTAAGAATGAGCAGTTCTTC.

This clone was observed a handful of times. The V call is TRBV19, the J call TRBJ1-5, with D possibly being TRBD1 (5 bases). V was clipped by 6 bases and J by 0 bases, with 12 bases between them. The V gene's germline CDR1 is LNHDA and CDR2 SQIVND (reference sequence). The CDR3 extends over 15 amino acids. DNA for the CDR3: TGTGCCAGTAGGTTCACAGGTTATAGCAATCAGCCCCAGCATTTT. This encodes CASRFTGYSNQPQHF.

This clone has ten or more counts. This chain uses TRBV9 with TRBJ2-3; D remains ambiguous. The V gene's germline CDR1 is SGDLS and CDR2 YYNGEE. V lost 0 bases and J 0 bases, leaving 8 bases between the germline ends. The CDR3 is 15 residues long. CDR3 bases: TGTGCCAGCAGCGTAGCCGTCTCTAGCACAGATACGCAGTATTTT. Amino acid sequence: CASSVAVSSTDTQYF.

This clone was detected a few times. V and J are TRBV18 and TRBJ1-1; D gene uncertain. The CDR3 has 13 amino acids. Trimming took off 3 bases at V and 1 base at J, with 6 bases between the two ends. CDR1 and CDR2 (germline): KGHSH, LQKENI. For the CDR3, the DNA is TGTGCCAGCTCACCCACAACGAACACTGAAGCTTTCTTT. Translating it yields CASSPTTNTEAFF.

The CDR3 DNA sequence: TGTGCTAGTGGGAGGGACAGTAACTATGGCTACACCTTC. Translating gives CASGRDSNYGYTF. The V and J genes are TRBV12-5 and TRBJ1-2, with 7 positions matching TRBD1. This CDR3 comprises 13 residues. Germline CDR1 LGHNT, CDR2 FRNRAP. The junction had 2 bases not matched to a gene; V was cut back by 6 bases and J by 1 base.

There are many counts of this clone. Other nucleotide sequences from this sample produce the same CDR3. The chain joins TRBV28 to TRBJ2-7, with 7 bases lining up with TRBD1. V dropped 1 base and J dropped 2; count of bases not matched to a gene: 2. Germline V gene data show CDR1 as MDHEN and CDR2 as SYDVKM. The CDR3 contains 14 residues. CDR3 nucleotide sequence: TGTGCCAGCAGTTTATCCCAGGGGGCCTACGAGCAGTACTTC. Protein product: CASSLSQGAYEQYF.

J is TRBJ1-5 and V is TRBV5-1; D gene uncertain. Germline V lookup: CDR1 SGHRS, CDR2 YFSETQ. V was shortened by 9 bases and J by 2 bases, with 15 bases between the two germline ends. This CDR3 is built from 14 residues. The CDR3 DNA reads as TGCGCCACTCTGACGGGAGGTGGCAATCAGCCCCAGCATTTT. It translates to CATLTGGGNQPQHF.

This clone was observed a few times. This chain joins TRBV5-4 and TRBJ1-1, with 9 nucleotides matching TRBD1. Trimming took 2 bases from V and 4 from J; bases not matched to a gene: 6. This CDR3 is 15 amino acids long. The germline CDR1 and CDR2 sequences are SGHNT and YYREEE (reference sequence). The CDR3 loop is CASSFQQGAVTEAFF. The CDR3 DNA reads as TGTGCCAGCAGCTTCCAACAGGGGGCCGTCACTGAAGCTTTCTTT. Full variable domain (remainder filled in from reference TRBV5-4 and TRBJ1-1): ETGVTQSPTHLIKTRGQQVTLRCSSQSGHNTVSWYQQALGQGPQFIFQYYREEENGRGNFPPRFSGLQFPNYSSELNVNALELDDSALYLCASSFQQGAVTEAFFGQGTRLTVV.

This clone was observed a few times. The CDR3 DNA reads as TGCGCCAGCATCCCGAGGGCGCGGGGCTACACCTTC. Encoded protein: CASIPRARGYTF. The chain recombines TRBV5-1 with TRBJ1-2; no clear D. CDR1 SGHRS and CDR2 YFSETQ come from the germline V gene. Trimming cost V 6 bases and J 8 bases, with 14 bases left between them. The CDR3 runs 12 residues.

This clone has just a few counts. The rearrangement joins TRBV2 to TRBJ2-3; no reliable D call. V lost 4 bases, J lost 4 bases, and 6 bases lay in between. Germline values: CDR1 SNHLY, CDR2 FYNNEI. CDR3 length: 12 amino acids. This CDR3 is CASSGQADTQYF. Here the CDR3 DNA reads TGTGCCAGCAGTGGACAAGCAGATACGCAGTATTTT.

The chain carries TRBV6-5 and TRBJ2-7; 9 bases are a match to TRBD1. CDR3 length: 15 residues. J gave up 0 bases and V 6 bases, and 6 bases lay outside the gene matches. The germline CDR1 and CDR2 sequences are MNHEY and SVGAGI. DNA of the CDR3: TGTGCCAGCAGGGGTCCGGGACAGGGCTCCTACGAGCAGTACTTC. It yields the protein CASRGPGQGSYEQYF.

This clone was observed a few times. The genes are TRBV5-6 and TRBJ2-7, with D maybe TRBD2 (5 bases). There are 14 residues in the CDR3. Germline V gene sequence: CDR1 SGHDT, CDR2 YYEEEE. V was clipped by 5 bases and J by 0 bases, with 12 bases between them. The CDR3, as DNA: TGTGCCAGCAGAAGAACGGGAAACTCCTACGAGCAGTACTTC. Amino acids: CASRRTGNSYEQYF.

There are a few counts of this clone. The rearrangement links TRBV19 to TRBJ2-7; perhaps TRBD2 as D (6 bases). The length of the CDR3 is 15 residues. The germline V gene has CDR1 LNHDA and CDR2 SQIVND (reference sequence). The ends were cut back, 3 bases at V and 3 bases at J, with 15 bases in the middle. CDR3 bases: TGTGCCAGTAGTATTGGAGGGATGGAAGGCTACGAGCAGTACTTC. Encoded protein: CASSIGGMEGYEQYF.

This clone was recorded a few times. The V call is TRBV4-3, the J call TRBJ1-2; 7 bases fit TRBD1. CDR1 is LGHNA and CDR2 is YSLEER in the germline V gene. There are 14 residues in the CDR3. After removal of 0 bases from V and 7 bases from J, the junction contained 5 bases not matched to a gene. The CDR3 DNA is TGCGCCAGCAGCCAAGATTGGTCAGGGGGTGGCTACACCTTC. Translation gives CASSQDWSGGGYTF.

This clone was seen only a few times. In nucleotides, the CDR3 is TGTGCCAGCTCACCACCAGTCAGGACACTCTCTGGGGCCAACGTCCTGACTTTC. This translates into CASSPPVRTLSGANVLTF. The rearrangement links TRBV18 to TRBJ2-6; D may be TRBD1 (5 bases). The germline V and J ends were trimmed by 0 bases and 0 bases, with 12 bases remaining between them. Looked up from germline, CDR1 is KGHSH and CDR2 is LQKENI. CDR3 length: 18 residues.